One and the same sample provided the 25 T cell receptor beta chains below, sequenced in a study of a mutant IDH1 vaccine in newly diagnosed glioma. Noted time point: baseline, week 1 (first vaccination visit). Treatment reported: pre-vaccination baseline after standard-of-care therapy. Data came from immunoSEQ multiplex PCR; TCRdb stores just in-frame clones and leaves some out. The sample lists tens of thousands of clones, over 65% occurring once. The sample consisted of PBMCs, taken from a glioma patient treated with radiotherapy, temozolomide or both. The source is a middle-aged woman with glioma.

The J gene is TRBJ1-4, the V gene TRBV10-1; the match to TRBD1 covers 10 bases. The CDR3 contains 15 residues. Germline CDR1 is WNHNN and CDR2 is SYGVQD (reference sequence). Trimming removed 5 bases from V and 8 bases from J; junction bases left unmatched: 8. The CDR3 sequence is CASSPGTGEGEKLFF. CDR3 bases: TGCGCCAGCAGTCCCGGGACAGGGGAAGGAGAAAAACTGTTTTTT.

The chain has TRBV2 and TRBJ2-3; D unresolved. V was trimmed by 1 base and J by 5 bases, leaving 4 bases between them. The CDR3 consists of 12 residues. Germline assignment: CDR1 SNHLY and CDR2 FYNNEI. CDR3 loop: CASSEEIDTQYF. For the CDR3, the DNA is TGTGCCAGCAGTGAAGAAATAGATACGCAGTATTTT.

This CDR3 is CASSKYGYTF. CDR3 in DNA: TGTGCCAGTAGCAAATATGGCTACACCTTC. The rearrangement uses TRBV19 and TRBJ1-2; D not certain. The CDR3 consists of 10 residues. V lost 6 bases to trimming and J lost 5 bases, with 4 bases between them. Per germline, CDR1 LNHDA and CDR2 SQIVND (reference sequence).

This clone has a single count. J is TRBJ2-7 and V is TRBV13; no clear D. This CDR3 spans 14 amino acids. Germline CDR1 reads PRHDT; CDR2 reads FYEKMQ (reference sequence). Trimming stripped 2 bases from V and 3 bases from J, with 11 bases between. DNA of the CDR3: TGTGCCAGCAGCTTAACGGCAGCGAACTACGAGCAGTACTTC. The encoded protein is CASSLTAANYEQYF.

The J gene is TRBJ1-2, the V gene TRBV6-1, with unresolved D. The CDR3 sequence is 13 residues long. From germline, CDR1 is MNHNS and CDR2 SASEGT. The V end was cut by 2 bases, the J end by 4 bases, with 8 bases between. CDR3 region: CASSERRSYGYTF. The CDR3 region has the DNA TGTGCCAGCAGTGAACGACGGTCCTATGGCTACACCTTC.

The rearrangement uses TRBV2 and TRBJ1-5; D not certain. V lost 4 bases, J lost 2 bases, and 15 bases lay in between. The V gene's germline CDR1 is SNHLY and CDR2 FYNNEI. This CDR3 is 16 amino acids long. This CDR3 reads CASSGVGGSGNQPQHF. In DNA form, the CDR3 reads TGTGCCAGCAGTGGAGTCGGAGGGAGCGGCAATCAGCCCCAGCATTTT.

This chain connects TRBV6-5 to TRBJ2-2; D possibly uses TRBD1 or TRBD2 (5 bases each). V lost 8 bases and J lost 5, with 15 bases in between. The germline V gene encodes CDR1 MNHEY and CDR2 SVGAGI. The CDR3 has 14 residues. CDR3 coding DNA: TGTGCCAGCGGGGGTAGTAGCGTAACCGGGGAGCTGTTTTTT. Its translation: CASGGSSVTGELFF.

This clone came up once. The chain recombines TRBV19 with TRBJ1-5; 7 bases match TRBD1. Germline CDR1 is LNHDA and CDR2 is SQIVND (reference sequence). J was trimmed by 2 bases and V by 4 bases; bases with no gene match: 2. The CDR3 runs 14 residues. CDR3 region: CASSSQGGNQPQHF. The CDR3 bases are TGTGCCAGTAGTAGCCAGGGGGGCAATCAGCCCCAGCATTTT.

The chain combines TRBV5-1 with TRBJ1-6; TRBD1 aligns across 7 bases. The germline CDR1 and CDR2 sequences are SGHRS and YFSETQ. The CDR3 totals 15 residues. After removal of 6 bases from V and 6 bases from J, the junction contained 9 bases not matched to a gene. CDR3 loop: CASTLTGNPNSPLHF. The DNA for the CDR3 is TGCGCCAGCACTCTGACAGGGAACCCTAATTCACCCCTCCACTTT.

V usage is TRBV7-2 and J usage is TRBJ1-3; tentatively, D is TRBD1 (6 bases). The CDR3 has 14 residues. CDR1 is SGHTA and CDR2 is FQGNSA in the germline V gene. The V end lost 4 bases, the J end lost 8 bases, and 15 bases lay between the germline ends. The CDR3 here is CASSSDRTRDTIYF. Here the CDR3 DNA reads TGTGCCAGCAGCTCTGACAGGACCCGGGACACCATATATTTT.

The chain links TRBV5-1 to TRBJ2-7; 7 bases are shared with TRBD1. The CDR3 covers 15 residues. Germline V CDR1 and CDR2: SGHRS, YFSETQ. V was pared by 6 bases and J by 3 bases, with 12 bases of the junction left unmatched. The CDR3 DNA sequence: TGCGCCAGCAATATAAGGACAGGCCCTAACTACGAGCAGTACTTC. This gives the protein CASNIRTGPNYEQYF.

The gene calls are TRBV9 and TRBJ1-1; D unresolved. Germline V CDR1 and CDR2: SGDLS, YYNGEE. The CDR3 is 13 residues long. V dropped 1 base and J dropped 1 base, with 5 bases sitting between them. The CDR3 is CASSVTSNTEAFF. DNA of the CDR3: TGTGCCAGCAGCGTAACATCGAACACTGAAGCTTTCTTT.

The chain has TRBV7-9 and TRBJ2-1; the D call may be TRBD1 or TRBD2 (5 bases each). The CDR3 totals 17 residues. V dropped 5 bases and J dropped 6 bases, with 23 bases sitting between them. Germline V CDR1 and CDR2: SEHNR, FQNEAQ (reference sequence). The CDR3 DNA sequence: TGTGCCAGCAGCCAGGGACCGGGAAGGCGACTCGGCAATGAGCAGTTCTTC. Translated, it gives CASSQGPGRRLGNEQFF.

J is TRBJ1-1 and V is TRBV9, with 8 bases identical to TRBD1. V was pared by 3 bases and J by 4 bases, with 5 bases of the junction left unmatched. Germline V gene lookup returns CDR1 SGDLS and CDR2 YYNGEE. There are 14 residues in the CDR3. In DNA, the CDR3 is TGTGCCAGCAGCGGAACGACAGGGGTCACTGAAGCTTTCTTT. Amino acids: CASSGTTGVTEAFF.

This clone was detected only a few times. This rearrangement joins TRBV19 to TRBJ1-1; D is unresolved. V lost 2 bases and J 5 bases, leaving 6 bases between the germline ends. The CDR3 spans 12 residues. Germline V gene data show CDR1 as LNHDA and CDR2 as SQIVND (reference sequence). CDR3 region: CASSIRETEAFF. As DNA, the CDR3 is TGTGCCAGTAGTATACGGGAAACTGAAGCTTTCTTT.

V and J are TRBV21-1 and TRBJ2-7; TRBD2, the table's D call, was not compared with the DNA. TRBV21-1 counts as a pseudogene. There are 15 residues in the CDR3. The CDR3 loop reads CASSSYGEASDEQYF. The CDR3 DNA reads as TGTGCCAGCAGCTCCTACGGGGAGGCTTCCGACGAGCAGTACTTC.

This clone showed up just once. This chain uses TRBV19 with TRBJ2-5; D ambiguous. Per germline, CDR1 LNHDA and CDR2 SQIVND (reference sequence). The CDR3 runs to 12 residues. Between the trimmed V and J ends, which lost 1 base and 7 bases, there was a span of 7 bases. The CDR3 DNA sequence: TGTGCCAGTAGTATAGGACGAGGGACCCAGTACTTC. Its protein product is CASSIGRGTQYF.

In its sample, this clone was seen a few times. This chain joins TRBV6-1 and TRBJ2-2; 8 positions match TRBD1. Losses at the gene ends were 4 bases for V and 0 bases for J; bases not matched to a gene: 4. CDR3 size: 16 residues. Germline loops: CDR1 MNHNS, CDR2 SASEGT. The CDR3: CASSARTGTNTGELFF. CDR3 nucleotides: TGTGCCAGCAGTGCCCGGACAGGGACGAACACCGGGGAGCTGTTTTTT.

The gene calls are TRBV6-5 and TRBJ1-1; no clear D gene. The CDR3 is 13 amino acids. The V gene lost 0 bases and the J gene lost 7 bases, with 9 bases spanning the gap. Germline CDR1 and CDR2: MNHEY and SVGAGI. CDR3 sequence: CASSYSRRDEAFF. In DNA form, the CDR3 reads TGTGCCAGCAGTTACTCCAGACGGGATGAAGCTTTCTTT.

The V gene is TRBV25-1, the J gene TRBJ2-2, with 9 bases aligning to TRBD1. The germline CDR1 and CDR2 sequences are MGHDK and SYGVNS. This CDR3 has 16 amino acids. V trimming: 6 bases; J trimming: 3 bases; junction bases outside the gene matches: 8. CDR3 in DNA: TGTGCCAGCAGCAACACAGGGGGCTTGGACACCGGGGAGCTGTTTTTT. This sequence encodes CASSNTGGLDTGELFF.

This clone was seen only once. This chain links TRBV18 with TRBJ2-7, with D possibly being TRBD2 (5 bases). V lost 2 bases, J lost 3 bases, and 17 bases lay in between. Germline V gene data show CDR1 as KGHSH and CDR2 as LQKENI. The CDR3 has 16 amino acids. The CDR3 spells CASSPGSRRLLYEQYF. CDR3 bases: TGTGCCAGCTCACCAGGGTCTCGGCGACTACTCTACGAGCAGTACTTC.

In DNA, the CDR3 is TGTGCCAGCAGACGAGGACAGGGGGCGACAGGCTACACCTTC. Translation gives CASRRGQGATGYTF. The chain links TRBV6-6 to TRBJ1-2, with 11 bases fitting TRBD1. The J segment lost 8 bases and the V segment lost 6 bases, leaving 8 bases of the junction unmatched. Per germline, CDR1 MNHNY and CDR2 SVGAGI (reference sequence). This CDR3 is built from 14 residues.

The chain combines TRBV27 with TRBJ2-7, with D possibly matching TRBD1 (5 bases). From germline, CDR1 is MNHEY and CDR2 SMNVEV (reference sequence). The CDR3 is made up of 14 amino acids. Between the trimmed V and J ends, which lost 3 bases and 5 bases, there was a span of 14 bases. The CDR3 sequence: CASSLGQNQDEQYF. CDR3 nucleotide sequence: TGTGCCAGCAGTTTGGGGCAAAACCAGGACGAGCAGTACTTC.

Written as DNA, the CDR3 is TGTGCCATCAGTGGGACAGGGGGTCCTCGCACTGAAGCTTTCTTT. Protein product: CAISGTGGPRTEAFF. V gene TRBV10-3 combines with J gene TRBJ1-1, with 10 bases fitting TRBD1. The germline V gene has CDR1 ENHRY and CDR2 SYGVKD. The junction had 6 bases not matched to a gene; V was cut back by 4 bases and J by 4 bases. The CDR3 extends over 15 amino acids.

The rearrangement links TRBV14 to TRBJ1-2, with D uncertain. V was clipped by 1 base and J by 8 bases, with 11 bases between them. The germline V gene encodes CDR1 SGHDN and CDR2 FVKESK. There are 13 residues in the CDR3. CDR3 residues: CASSQAIGAGYTF. In DNA, the CDR3 is TGTGCCAGCAGCCAAGCAATCGGCGCGGGCTACACCTTC.